Described below is a single T cell receptor (beta chain) sequence and its context. This record comes from a study of blood T cell repertoires in COVID-19. This table comes from immunoSEQ multiplex PCR, and its TCRdb copy is limited to in-frame clones, with some not included. Among about 260,000 clones listed, 80% to 90% were seen once. The CDR3 consists of 10 residues. Trimming pared 7 bases from V and 7 bases from J, leaving 5 bases between. Germline-derived CDR1 and CDR2 are LNHDA and SQIVND (reference sequence). The sample consisted of PBMCs or T cells enriched from blood (not recorded which). The chain combines TRBV19 with TRBJ1-5; D remains ambiguous. This clonotype originated in a woman aged 18-29 years who had recovered from COVID-19. Here the CDR3 DNA reads TGTGCCAGTATGGGCCAGCCCCAGCATTTT. Translating it yields CASMGQPQHF. Full variable domain (outside the CDR3, taken from reference TRBV19 and TRBJ1-5): DGGITQSPKYLFRKEGQNVTLSCEQNLNHDAMYWYRQDPGQGLRLIYYSQIVNDFQKGDIAEGYSVSREKKESFPLTVTSAQKNPTAFYLCASMGQPQHFGDGTRLSIL.